The rows below give T cell receptor beta chains drawn from one sample of a study of regulatory T cells in long-lasting Graves disease. TCRdb fed the multiplex PCR reads into MiXCR, producing one record per CDR3 protein. The data hold nearly 350,000 distinct CDR3 sequences, with about 19% observed a single time. This specimen was peripheral blood mononuclear cells (PBMCs), taken when the disease was refractory, from a patient treated with antithyroid drugs. The receptors shown here come from a female donor with Graves disease. Each CDR3 is given with its conserved first and last residue. A D gene is named only where the DNA matches it firmly. Clone size is not always given. Where it is, it says once, few, many or a class for expanded clones.

clone_size: few; v_call: TRBV7-8; j_call: TRBJ1-2; d_call: .; cdr3_nt: TGTGCCAGCAGCTTAGTTCCAGGGAACTATGGCTACACCTTC; cdr3_aa: CASSLVPGNYGYTF
clone_size: many; v_call: TRBV6-1; j_call: TRBJ1-5; d_call: .; cdr3_nt: TGTGCCAGCAGTGCGCCGGGATCCTCCTCGGGGTATAGCAATCAGCCCCAGCATTTT; cdr3_aa: CASSAPGSSSGYSNQPQHF
clone_size: few; v_call: TRBV5-6; j_call: TRBJ2-5; d_call: .; cdr3_nt: TGTGCCAGCAGCTTTCCTCAGATTCAAGAGACCCAGTACTTC; cdr3_aa: CASSFPQIQETQYF
clone_size: few; v_call: TRBV5-7; j_call: TRBJ1-5; d_call: .; cdr3_nt: TGTGCCAGCAGCTTGGGGCAGGAAAATCAGCCCCAGCATTTT; cdr3_aa: CASSLGQENQPQHF
clone_size: few; v_call: TRBV25-1; j_call: TRBJ2-2; d_call: TRBD2; cdr3_nt: TGTGCCAGCAAAACTAGCGGGGGCACCGGGGAGCTGTTTTTT; cdr3_aa: CASKTSGGTGELFF
clone_size: many; v_call: TRBV7-2; j_call: TRBJ2-2; d_call: .; cdr3_nt: TGTGCCAGCAGCCCAGAGATGGCGAACACCGGGGAGCTGTTTTTT; cdr3_aa: CASSPEMANTGELFF
clone_size: few; v_call: TRBV3-1; j_call: TRBJ1-3; d_call: TRBD1; cdr3_nt: TGTGCCAGCAGCCAAATGGTTAGGGGGCGCTTGGCTGGAAACACCATATATTTT; cdr3_aa: CASSQMVRGRLAGNTIYF
clone_size: many; v_call: TRBV2; j_call: TRBJ1-1; d_call: .; cdr3_nt: TGTGCCAGCAGTGAAGTAGGGGTCAGGGCGAGCACTGAAGCTTTCTTT; cdr3_aa: CASSEVGVRASTEAFF
clone_size: many; v_call: TRBV2; j_call: TRBJ2-2; d_call: TRBD1; cdr3_nt: TGTGCCAGCAGCCTTTGGACAGGACTGACCGGGGAGCTGTTTTTT; cdr3_aa: CASSLWTGLTGELFF
clone_size: .; v_call: TRBV6-1; j_call: TRBJ2-7; d_call: .; cdr3_nt: TGTGCCAGCACCTACAGGTACGAGCAGTACTTC; cdr3_aa: CASTYRYEQYF
clone_size: few; v_call: TRBV7-2; j_call: TRBJ2-7; d_call: .; cdr3_nt: TGTGCCAGCAGCTACAACAGGGCCTACGAGCAGTACTTC; cdr3_aa: CASSYNRAYEQYF
clone_size: many; v_call: TRBV2; j_call: TRBJ2-6; d_call: .; cdr3_nt: TGTGCCGGAAACAGGGACTCTGGGGCCAACGTCCTGACTTTC; cdr3_aa: CAGNRDSGANVLTF
clone_size: .; v_call: TRBV11-1; j_call: TRBJ2-1; d_call: .; cdr3_nt: TGTGCCAGCAGTGAAAATCCGGGGAGAGGGCCTAGCTCCTACAATGAGCAGTTCTTC; cdr3_aa: CASSENPGRGPSSYNEQFF
clone_size: few; v_call: TRBV7-3; j_call: TRBJ1-1; d_call: .; cdr3_nt: TGTGCCAGCAGCTTAAAGGTGACAGCAGAAGCTTTCTTT; cdr3_aa: CASSLKVTAEAFF
clone_size: few; v_call: TRBV5-1; j_call: TRBJ1-1; d_call: .; cdr3_nt: TGCGCCAGCAGCGTGGGACATACCAACACTGAAGCTTTCTTT; cdr3_aa: CASSVGHTNTEAFF
clone_size: once; v_call: TRBV4-2; j_call: TRBJ2-5; d_call: .; cdr3_nt: TGTGCCAGCAGCCAAGAAAGGAGGTTATGGGAGACCCAGTACTTC; cdr3_aa: CASSQERRLWETQYF
clone_size: .; v_call: TRBV2; j_call: TRBJ1-3; d_call: .; cdr3_nt: TGTGCCAGCAGGTCTTTACCCGAAACGGATTACTCTGGAAACACCATATATTTT; cdr3_aa: CASRSLPETDYSGNTIYF
clone_size: few; v_call: TRBV6-1; j_call: TRBJ1-2; d_call: .; cdr3_nt: TGTGCCAGCAGTCCCGGTGGAGGGCTTGGCTATGGCTACACCTTC; cdr3_aa: CASSPGGGLGYGYTF
clone_size: many; v_call: TRBV30; j_call: TRBJ2-5; d_call: .; cdr3_nt: TGTGCCTGGAGTAGCTGGGAGACCCAGTACTTC; cdr3_aa: CAWSSWETQYF
clone_size: many; v_call: TRBV27; j_call: TRBJ1-4; d_call: TRBD1; cdr3_nt: TGTGCCAGCAGATCGTCCGGGACAGGGATCGAAAAACTGTTTTTT; cdr3_aa: CASRSSGTGIEKLFF
clone_size: .; v_call: TRBV11-2; j_call: TRBJ1-3; d_call: .; cdr3_nt: TGTGCCAGCAGCCGACCCTACAAACGCTCTGGAAACACCATATATTTT; cdr3_aa: CASSRPYKRSGNTIYF
clone_size: .; v_call: TRBV24-1; j_call: TRBJ2-1; d_call: .; cdr3_nt: TGTGCCACCAGCTCGCTCGGGGACGGCTACAATGAGCAGTTCTTC; cdr3_aa: CATSSLGDGYNEQFF
clone_size: few; v_call: TRBV6-1; j_call: TRBJ2-2; d_call: TRBD2; cdr3_nt: TGTGCCAGCAGTGGGACTAGCGGGAGAGACACCGGGGAGCTGTTTTTT; cdr3_aa: CASSGTSGRDTGELFF
clone_size: .; v_call: TRBV10-3; j_call: TRBJ2-3; d_call: .; cdr3_nt: TGTGCCATCAGCTTAGTGGAGCACACAGATACGCAGTATTTT; cdr3_aa: CAISLVEHTDTQYF
clone_size: .; v_call: TRBV20-1; j_call: TRBJ1-5; d_call: TRBD1; cdr3_nt: TGCAGTGCTAGAGATCGCAGGGGGGAACAGCCCCAGCATTTT; cdr3_aa: CSARDRRGEQPQHF
clone_size: .; v_call: TRBV4-1; j_call: TRBJ2-7; d_call: TRBD2; cdr3_nt: TGCGCCAGCAGCCAAGGGTCTAGCGGGACCGAGCAGTACTTC; cdr3_aa: CASSQGSSGTEQYF
clone_size: .; v_call: TRBV18; j_call: TRBJ2-4; d_call: .; cdr3_nt: TGTGCCAGCTCACCAGAAGGGGGAAGGGTGGCCAAAAACATTCAGTACTTC; cdr3_aa: CASSPEGGRVAKNIQYF
clone_size: few; v_call: TRBV7-3; j_call: TRBJ1-3; d_call: .; cdr3_nt: TGTGCCAGCAGCGGGATTCAGAGGGTCTTGGTGAACACCATATATTTT; cdr3_aa: CASSGIQRVLVNTIYF
clone_size: .; v_call: TRBV20-1; j_call: TRBJ2-3; d_call: TRBD1; cdr3_nt: TGCAGTGCTAGAGAGGGACAGGTTGGGGATACGCAGTATTTT; cdr3_aa: CSAREGQVGDTQYF
clone_size: few; v_call: TRBV4-1; j_call: TRBJ2-4; d_call: .; cdr3_nt: TGCGCCAGCAGCCAGTTCCCCGAGAGGGCTTTAGCCAAAAACATTCAGTACTTC; cdr3_aa: CASSQFPERALAKNIQYF
clone_size: few; v_call: TRBV27; j_call: TRBJ2-7; d_call: .; cdr3_nt: TGTGCCAGCAGTTCCATGACAGGGAGGCTAGAGCAGTACTTC; cdr3_aa: CASSSMTGRLEQYF
clone_size: .; v_call: TRBV5-5; j_call: TRBJ2-7; d_call: TRBD2; cdr3_nt: TGTGCCAGCAGCCCCCAGGTAGCGGGACTTACCTACGAGCAGTACTTC; cdr3_aa: CASSPQVAGLTYEQYF
clone_size: .; v_call: TRBV11-2; j_call: TRBJ1-3; d_call: .; cdr3_nt: TGTGCCAGCAGCCACTGTGGGACTGGGAACACCATATATTTT; cdr3_aa: CASSHCGTGNTIYF
clone_size: many; v_call: TRBV20-1; j_call: TRBJ2-5; d_call: TRBD2; cdr3_nt: TGCAGTGCTAGAGATCCAACTAGCGGGGGGGATTTAGAGACCCAGTACTTC; cdr3_aa: CSARDPTSGGDLETQYF
clone_size: many; v_call: TRBV10-2; j_call: TRBJ1-1; d_call: .; cdr3_nt: TGCGCCAGCAGTGAGTCCCGCGGAGAGACTGAAGCTTTCTTT; cdr3_aa: CASSESRGETEAFF
clone_size: .; v_call: TRBV15; j_call: TRBJ1-5; d_call: .; cdr3_nt: TGTGCCACCAGCAGGCCTGGAACCGCGAATCAGCCCCAGCATTTT; cdr3_aa: CATSRPGTANQPQHF